This is a list of T cell receptor beta chains from one sample in a study of blood T cells in healthy people across ages. MiXCR was run by TCRdb on the 5' RACE reads, yielding one entry per CDR3 protein. The sample contains 800,000 to 1,300,000 distinct CDR3 sequences, under 30% of which appear only once. The sample was also reused in another study, on T cells of mothers and their children.

Sample: blood. The receptors were gathered from a girl aged 2 to 9 in good health. Each CDR3 is given with its conserved first and last residue. Fields, in order: CDR3 length, clone size, J gene, V gene, CDR3 protein. The size field is filled for only some rows; it gives once, few, many or a size class.

length: 14; size: -; J: TRBJ2-2; V: TRBV12-3/TRBV12-4; CDR3: CASTGLAGIGELFF
length: 15; size: many; J: TRBJ2-3; V: TRBV5-1; CDR3: CASSYRGGLGDTQYF
length: 14; size: once; J: TRBJ2-7; V: TRBV12-3/TRBV12-4; CDR3: CASSWTGGTYEQYF
length: 14; size: few; J: TRBJ2-1; V: TRBV5-1; CDR3: CASSGSGSNNEQFF
length: 15; size: -; J: TRBJ2-5; V: TRBV7-9; CDR3: CASSPAEGLRETQYF
length: 14; size: -; J: TRBJ2-2; V: TRBV5-6; CDR3: CASSPAMVPGELFF
length: 12; size: few; J: -; V: TRBV7-2; CDR3: CASSRVYNEQFF
length: 17; size: few; J: TRBJ2-7; V: TRBV28; CDR3: CASSLGLAGAAFYEQYF
length: 16; size: -; J: TRBJ2-1; V: TRBV7-9; CDR3: CASSFSGRGSYNEQFF
length: 16; size: -; J: -; V: TRBV9; CDR3: CASSVAGTSGRNEQFF
length: 15; size: few; J: TRBJ1-2; V: TRBV12-5; CDR3: CASGLVYGYDYGYTF
length: 16; size: -; J: TRBJ2-5; V: TRBV11-2; CDR3: CASSTRQGGGRETQYF
length: 15; size: -; J: TRBJ2-1; V: TRBV20-1; CDR3: CSARVAAGEYNEQFF
length: 16; size: -; J: TRBJ1-4; V: TRBV12-3/TRBV12-4; CDR3: CASRTNNGVGSEKLFF
length: 14; size: few; J: TRBJ1-4; V: TRBV10-3; CDR3: CAISGDRAGEKLFF
length: 12; size: -; J: TRBJ1-4; V: TRBV3-1; CDR3: CASSHSDEKLFF
length: 14; size: few; J: TRBJ2-5; V: TRBV7-9; CDR3: CASSQGGESETQYF
length: 16; size: -; J: TRBJ2-3; V: TRBV7-6; CDR3: CASSGYSGSFTDTQYF
length: 13; size: few; J: TRBJ2-3; V: TRBV7-9; CDR3: CASSPRKSVAQYF
length: 16; size: -; J: TRBJ2-5; V: TRBV7-9; CDR3: CASSFLLGLPQETQYF
length: 16; size: -; J: TRBJ1-5; V: TRBV12-3/TRBV12-4; CDR3: CASSLYPNSGVSPQHF
length: 15; size: -; J: TRBJ2-3; V: TRBV20-1; CDR3: CSAPRAGDGADTQYF
length: 16; size: few; J: TRBJ2-3; V: TRBV12-5; CDR3: CASGHPASGRPDTQYF
length: 13; size: few; J: TRBJ1-4; V: TRBV11-1; CDR3: CASTGRSGEKLFF
length: 14; size: few; J: TRBJ2-3; V: TRBV10-3; CDR3: CAISPRESQDTQYF
length: 15; size: few; J: TRBJ2-4; V: TRBV6-1; CDR3: CAGSEAPMAKNIQYF
length: 12; size: few; J: TRBJ2-7; V: TRBV2; CDR3: CASSIANYEQYF
length: 15; size: -; J: TRBJ2-3; V: TRBV12-3/TRBV12-4; CDR3: CASSLDGIGTDTQYF
length: 15; size: -; J: TRBJ2-1; V: TRBV2; CDR3: CASSGLLDGDNEQFF
length: 17; size: -; J: TRBJ1-5; V: TRBV6-1; CDR3: CASSGTGGPFSNQPQHF
length: 12; size: -; J: -; V: TRBV27; CDR3: CASSDDGYEQYF
length: 15; size: -; J: TRBJ1-4; V: TRBV11-2; CDR3: CASSGAGPLGEKLFF
length: 12; size: few; J: TRBJ1-2; V: TRBV12-3/TRBV12-4; CDR3: CASMRGMYGYTF
length: 14; size: -; J: TRBJ1-6; V: TRBV4-1; CDR3: CASSQGAGGLSLHF
length: 15; size: few; J: TRBJ1-1; V: TRBV5-1; CDR3: CASSLLQGTNTEAFF
length: 14; size: -; J: TRBJ1-5; V: TRBV27; CDR3: CASSPGQGEQPQHF
length: 14; size: -; J: TRBJ2-4; V: TRBV29-1; CDR3: CSVVGGTTKNIQYF
length: 17; size: once; J: TRBJ2-1; V: TRBV7-2; CDR3: CASSFGLSGSSYNEQFF
length: 11; size: few; J: TRBJ1-1; V: TRBV24-1; CDR3: CATGWGTEAFF
length: 13; size: -; J: TRBJ1-1; V: TRBV29-1; CDR3: CSVVKGSGTEAFF
length: 16; size: -; J: TRBJ2-7; V: TRBV5-1; CDR3: CASSLAGGRIAYEQHF
length: 9; size: few; J: TRBJ2-1; V: TRBV28; CDR3: CASNNEQFF
length: 15; size: -; J: TRBJ2-3; V: TRBV7-2; CDR3: CASSLWSGSTDTQYF
length: 16; size: once; J: TRBJ2-2; V: TRBV7-2; CDR3: CASSAQGPGRSGELFF
length: 14; size: few; J: TRBJ1-2; V: TRBV5-1; CDR3: CASSLRQGIYGYTF
length: 16; size: -; J: TRBJ2-7; V: TRBV29-1; CDR3: CSVSAAGGTSPYEQYF
length: 15; size: -; J: TRBJ2-5; V: TRBV19; CDR3: CASSANRGLGETQYF
length: 14; size: -; J: TRBJ1-2; V: TRBV25-1; CDR3: CAGSETGGGDGYTF
length: 12; size: -; J: TRBJ2-3; V: TRBV10-3; CDR3: CAIQGGPDTQYF
length: 13; size: -; J: TRBJ2-5; V: TRBV25-1; CDR3: CASSGHPQETQYF
length: 15; size: -; J: TRBJ1-1; V: TRBV5-1; CDR3: CASKSRAREGTEAFF
length: 16; size: few; J: TRBJ1-1; V: TRBV4-1; CDR3: CASSQDIGSRYTEAFF
length: 14; size: -; J: TRBJ2-3; V: TRBV7-3; CDR3: CASSPGTGGDTQYF
length: 14; size: many; J: TRBJ2-7; V: TRBV29-1; CDR3: CSVSPRDRSYEQYF